Shown below are 32 T cell receptor beta chains from a single sample sequenced in a study of shared clonotypes between healthy human individuals. CD45RO-negative cells were positively selected for CCR7, leaving out terminally differentiated effector memory CD45RA+ cells. Some clones are missing from TCRdb's copy, which holds only in-frame ones; the method was immunoSEQ multiplex PCR. The data contain roughly 590,000 clones, roughly 95% of them seen just once; the ten biggest clones take up about 0.11%. The sequenced material came from naive CD8+ T cells sorted from blood. Source of these receptors: a woman in her 30s in good health.

The rearrangement uses TRBV19 and TRBJ2-1; no clear D. The V gene lost 3 bases and the J gene lost 3 bases, with 12 bases spanning the gap. Germline values: CDR1 LNHDA, CDR2 SQIVND (reference sequence). CDR3 size: 15 residues. The CDR3 loop is CASSIVLDSYNEQFF. CDR3 nucleotides: TGTGCCAGTAGTATTGTTCTAGATAGCTACAATGAGCAGTTCTTC.

This clone was picked up a small number of times. The V call is TRBV28, the J call TRBJ1-2, with D unclear. The germline CDR1 and CDR2 sequences are MDHEN and SYDVKM. The V gene lost 2 bases and the J gene lost 8 bases, with 18 bases spanning the gap. This CDR3 has 15 amino acids. CDR3 nucleotide sequence: TGTGCCAGCAGTTTAGATCGGAGAGAGGGTGACGGCTACACCTTC. Protein sequence: CASSLDRREGDGYTF.

A single count supports this clone. V gene TRBV28 combines with J gene TRBJ1-2; D ambiguous. The CDR3 consists of 14 residues. Germline V lookup: CDR1 MDHEN, CDR2 SYDVKM. V gave up 6 bases and J gave up 8 bases, with 19 bases separating them. DNA of the CDR3: TGTGCCAGCAGGGTTCGCGGAGGGCGTCTCGGCTACACCTTC. It yields the protein CASRVRGGRLGYTF.

The genes are TRBV27 and TRBJ2-1; D gene uncertain. The V end lost 2 bases, the J end lost 4 bases, and 9 bases lay between the germline ends. CDR1 MNHEY and CDR2 SMNVEV come from the germline V gene (reference sequence). There are 14 residues in the CDR3. This CDR3 is CASSLATDYNEQFF. The DNA for the CDR3 is TGTGCCAGCAGTTTAGCCACAGATTACAATGAGCAGTTCTTC.

V is TRBV4-2 and J is TRBJ2-7, with D possibly matching TRBD1 (6 bases). This CDR3 comprises 13 residues. Germline loops: CDR1 LGHNA, CDR2 YNFKEQ. Trimming cost V 3 bases and J 3 bases, with 9 bases left between them. The CDR3 sequence is CASSHTGNYEQYF. The DNA for the CDR3 is TGTGCCAGCAGCCATACAGGGAACTACGAGCAGTACTTC.

This chain links TRBV27 with TRBJ1-2, with D hard to call. Looked up from germline, CDR1 is MNHEY and CDR2 is SMNVEV (reference sequence). Trimming took off 5 bases at V and 0 bases at J, with 7 bases between the two ends. The CDR3 loop spans 13 amino acids. The CDR3 region is CASSINSNYGYTF. The CDR3 DNA is TGTGCCAGCAGTATAAATTCTAACTATGGCTACACCTTC.

The J gene is TRBJ2-1, the V gene TRBV5-1; 8 nucleotides line up with TRBD1. The CDR3 is 17 residues long. V was pared by 3 bases and J by 1 base, with 9 bases of the junction left unmatched. Germline V CDR1 and CDR2: SGHRS, YFSETQ. The CDR3 loop is CASSYDRGRLSYNEQFF. CDR3 in DNA: TGCGCCAGCAGCTATGACAGGGGCAGACTTTCCTACAATGAGCAGTTCTTC.

The chain has TRBV13 and TRBJ1-2, with D maybe TRBD1 (5 bases). Trimming left V 2 bases short and J 2 bases short, with 12 bases between. The CDR3 covers 15 residues. Germline V gene sequence: CDR1 PRHDT, CDR2 FYEKMQ (reference sequence). The CDR3 DNA is TGTGCCAGCAGCTTACGAGGACACGGAAACTATGGCTACACCTTC. It encodes CASSLRGHGNYGYTF. Together with reference TRBV13 and TRBJ1-2, the CDR3 gives the full variable domain: AAGVIQSPRHLIKEKRETATLKCYPIPRHDTVYWYQQGPGQDPQFLISFYEKMQSDKGSIPDRFSAQQFSDYHSELNMSSLELGDSALYFCASSLRGHGNYGYTFGSGTRLTVV.

V is TRBV7-9 and J is TRBJ1-3, with no clear D. The V gene lost 11 bases and the J gene lost 4 bases, with 21 bases spanning the gap. The CDR3 runs 15 residues. Germline-derived CDR1 and CDR2 are SEHNR and FQNEAQ (reference sequence). In DNA, the CDR3 is TGTGCCTCGGACCCCCAGTACGTCGGAGGAAACACCATATATTTT. Its protein is CASDPQYVGGNTIYF.

V and J are TRBV15 and TRBJ2-5; 8 bases map to TRBD1. The J call is doubtful: the DNA matches TRBJ2-7 better. The CDR3 runs to 15 residues. CDR1 and CDR2 from the germline V gene are LNHNV and YYDKDF (reference sequence). The CDR3 loop reads CATSRDRQGSNEQYF. CDR3 in DNA: TGTGCCACCAGCAGAGATCGACAGGGGAGCAACGAGCAGTACTTC.

The CDR3 loop reads CASSSSGQGGWIGTEAFF. CDR3 DNA: TGTGCCAGCAGCTCATCGGGACAGGGCGGCTGGATCGGGACTGAAGCTTTCTTT. This chain uses TRBV9 with TRBJ1-1; TRBD1 matches at 9 bases. Germline assignment: CDR1 SGDLS and CDR2 YYNGEE. V trimming: 4 bases; J trimming: 5 bases; junction bases outside the gene matches: 18. The CDR3 loop spans 18 amino acids.

V and J are TRBV7-3 and TRBJ2-2; 13 bases map to TRBD2. With V trimmed by 5 bases and J by 0 bases, 6 bases remained unmatched. Germline V CDR1 and CDR2: SGHTA, FQGTGA. This CDR3 is 18 amino acids long. The chain's CDR3 is CASSQLAGGIANTGELFF. The DNA of the CDR3 is TGTGCCAGCAGCCAACTAGCGGGAGGGATCGCGAACACCGGGGAGCTGTTTTTT.

This chain connects TRBV13 to TRBJ2-1, with TRBD2 identical over 10 bases. CDR1 is PRHDT, CDR2 FYEKMQ, per germline (reference sequence). This CDR3 has 15 amino acids. V was clipped by 3 bases and J by 9 bases; unmatched bases: 8. The CDR3 protein is CASSFPNSGGGEQFF. In nucleotides, the CDR3 is TGTGCCAGCAGCTTCCCCAACAGCGGGGGGGGTGAGCAGTTCTTC.

The chain employs TRBV5-1 and TRBJ2-3; the D is unclear. The CDR3 contains 12 residues. Per the germline V gene, CDR1 is SGHRS and CDR2 is YFSETQ. The V end was cut by 2 bases, the J end by 5 bases, with 6 bases between. CDR3 in amino acids: CASSLFGDTQYF. For the CDR3, the DNA is TGCGCCAGCAGCTTATTTGGAGATACGCAGTATTTT. Supplemented by reference TRBV5-1 and TRBJ2-3, the full variable domain reads KAGVTQTPRYLIKTRGQQVTLSCSPISGHRSVSWYQQTPGQGLQFLFEYFSETQRNKGNFPGRFSGRQFSNSRSEMNVSTLELGDSALYLCASSLFGDTQYFGPGTRLTVL.

The chain has TRBV6-1 and TRBJ1-1; D gene uncertain. Germline CDR1 reads MNHNS; CDR2 reads SASEGT. The CDR3 extends over 12 amino acids. V was shortened by 6 bases and J by 1 base, with 6 bases between the two germline ends. The CDR3: CASRAENTEAFF. The CDR3 DNA reads TGTGCCAGCAGGGCGGAGAACACTGAAGCTTTCTTT.

The CDR3 DNA follows: TGCGCCAGCAGCTTGGAGACAGCCTATGGCTACACCTTC. Translation: CASSLETAYGYTF. The chain uses TRBV5-1 and TRBJ1-2, with D possibly TRBD1 on 5 matching bases. Germline assignment: CDR1 SGHRS and CDR2 YFSETQ. The length of the CDR3 is 13 residues. The ends were cut back, 0 bases at V and 4 bases at J, with 7 bases in the middle.

This clone came up once. The V gene is TRBV7-9, the J gene TRBJ2-3, with no clear D. The CDR3 contains 13 residues. Germline assignment: CDR1 SEHNR and CDR2 FQNEAQ (reference sequence). V was shortened by 0 bases and J by 4 bases, with 5 bases between the two germline ends. CDR3 in amino acids: CASSLALADTQYF. The CDR3 DNA follows: TGTGCCAGCAGCTTAGCGCTGGCAGATACGCAGTATTTT.

Points on this clone: Other DNA sequences from this sample encode an identical CDR3 as well. CDR3 sequence: CASSLSVSSYNEQFF. CDR3 bases: TGTGCCAGCAGTTTAAGCGTGAGCTCCTACAATGAGCAGTTCTTC. The rearrangement uses TRBV27 and TRBJ2-1; D gene unclear. Germline V gene sequence: CDR1 MNHEY, CDR2 SMNVEV (reference sequence). Trimming left V 2 bases short and J 0 bases short, with 8 bases between. This CDR3 region has 15 residues.

This clone came up once. The chain recombines TRBV28 with TRBJ2-1; D gene ambiguous. Trimming stripped 3 bases from V and 6 bases from J, with 6 bases between. This CDR3 region has 12 residues. Germline CDR1 MDHEN, CDR2 SYDVKM. CDR3 DNA sequence: TGTGCCAGCAGTTTTGGATTCAATGAGCAGTTCTTC. Translated: CASSFGFNEQFF. The full variable domain, rest sourced from reference TRBV28 and TRBJ2-1, is DVKVTQSSRYLVKRTGEKVFLECVQDMDHENMFWYRQDPGLGLRLIYFSYDVKMKEKGDIPEGYSVSREKKERFSLILESASTNQTSMYLCASSFGFNEQFFGPGTRLTVL.

A single count supports this clone. The rearrangement links TRBV13 to TRBJ2-7; no definite D call. Germline V lookup: CDR1 PRHDT, CDR2 FYEKMQ (reference sequence). Trimming cost V 5 bases and J 0 bases, with 8 bases left between them. This CDR3 has 13 amino acids. DNA for the CDR3: TGTGCCAGCAGCCCCGTCGGCTCCTACGAGCAGTACTTC. Translating it yields CASSPVGSYEQYF.

The chain has TRBV1 and TRBJ2-5; the table's D call, TRBD1, has no DNA check behind it. TRBV1 is an annotated pseudogene. This CDR3 is built from 16 residues. CDR3 sequence: CTSRERQGKDQETQYF. The CDR3 nucleotides are TGCACCAGCAGGGAGAGACAGGGGAAAGACCAAGAGACCCAGTACTTC.

This rearrangement joins TRBV13 to TRBJ2-5; D not certain. The germline CDR1 and CDR2 sequences are PRHDT and FYEKMQ (reference sequence). Trimming left V 3 bases short and J 5 bases short, with 10 bases between. The CDR3 contains 13 residues. The CDR3, as DNA: TGTGCCAGCAGCTTGGAGACTCGCGAGACCCAGTACTTC. Its translation: CASSLETRETQYF. The entire variable domain, with the rest obtained from reference TRBV13 and TRBJ2-5, is as follows: AAGVIQSPRHLIKEKRETATLKCYPIPRHDTVYWYQQGPGQDPQFLISFYEKMQSDKGSIPDRFSAQQFSDYHSELNMSSLELGDSALYFCASSLETRETQYFGPGTRLLVL.

J is TRBJ2-3 and V is TRBV4-2; D remains unclear. V was pared by 0 bases and J by 2 bases, with 12 bases between. CDR3 length: 16 amino acids. The V gene's germline CDR1 is LGHNA and CDR2 YNFKEQ. The CDR3 DNA reads as TGTGCCAGCAGCCAAGATGAGGCAGGAGACACAGATACGCAGTATTTT. This gives the protein CASSQDEAGDTDTQYF.

The chain carries TRBV4-1 and TRBJ2-7; the D gene is possibly TRBD2 (6 bases). This CDR3 region has 18 residues. V was cut by 1 base and J by 0 bases, with 19 bases left in between. Germline V gives CDR1 MGHRA, CDR2 YSYEKL. CDR3 in amino acids: CASSQAESLRGSSYEQYF. DNA of the CDR3: TGCGCCAGCAGCCAAGCGGAGAGTTTGCGGGGATCCTCCTACGAGCAGTACTTC.

The CDR3 loop is CASSIVGTVLHEQYF. CDR3 bases: TGTGCCAGTAGTATAGTCGGGACAGTACTCCACGAGCAGTACTTC. The gene calls are TRBV19 and TRBJ2-7, with TRBD1 matching over 7 bases. Germline CDR1 reads LNHDA; CDR2 reads SQIVND (reference sequence). The J segment lost 5 bases and the V segment lost 1 base, leaving 8 bases of the junction unmatched. The CDR3 sequence is 15 residues long.

The chain couples TRBV9 to TRBJ2-2; no firm D call. V lost 0 bases to trimming and J lost 6 bases, with 12 bases between them. CDR3 length equals 15 residues. Germline loops: CDR1 SGDLS, CDR2 YYNGEE. The CDR3 DNA sequence: TGTGCCAGCAGCGTAGTGGTGGGTTGGTCCGGGGAGCTGTTTTTT. Amino acids: CASSVVVGWSGELFF.

The V and J genes are TRBV11-1 and TRBJ2-2; D is uncertain. Germline V gene lookup returns CDR1 SGHAT and CDR2 FQDESV (reference sequence). This CDR3 has 14 residues. The ends were cut back, 3 bases at V and 1 base at J, with 6 bases in the middle. This CDR3 reads CASSLSMNTGELFF. Here the CDR3 DNA reads TGTGCCAGCAGCTTGTCTATGAACACCGGGGAGCTGTTTTTT. The full variable domain, with the rest looked up from reference TRBV11-1 and TRBJ2-2, is EAEVAQSPRYKITEKSQAVAFWCDPISGHATLYWYRQILGQGPELLVQFQDESVVDDSQLPKDRFSAERLKGVDSTLKIQPAELGDSAMYLCASSLSMNTGELFFGEGSRLTVL.

This clone appeared a single time. The chain has TRBV28 and TRBJ1-1, with D unresolved. Trimming left V 3 bases short and J 3 bases short, with 11 bases between. CDR1 MDHEN and CDR2 SYDVKM come from the germline V gene. The CDR3 consists of 14 residues. The CDR3 nucleotides read TGTGCCAGCAGTTTCCGTCGACTGTACACTGAAGCTTTCTTT. Its translation: CASSFRRLYTEAFF.

This chain links TRBV28 with TRBJ2-2; D possibly matches TRBD1 or TRBD2 (6 bases each). This CDR3 comprises 16 residues. The V gene's germline CDR1 is MDHEN and CDR2 SYDVKM. The V gene lost 6 bases and the J gene lost 0 bases, with 14 bases spanning the gap. Here the CDR3 reads CASSDLGGTNTGELFF. The CDR3 nucleotides are TGTGCCAGCAGCGACCTAGGGGGGACGAACACCGGGGAGCTGTTTTTT.

V is TRBV27 and J is TRBJ2-7, with D tentatively TRBD2 (6 bases). This CDR3 contains 13 residues. CDR1 MNHEY and CDR2 SMNVEV come from the germline V gene (reference sequence). V lost 8 bases and J lost 4, with 15 bases in between. CDR3 sequence reads: CASHRGTGYEQYF. For the CDR3, the DNA is TGTGCCAGCCATCGGGGGACGGGTTACGAGCAGTACTTC.

This chain uses TRBV28 with TRBJ2-7, with 10 bases lining up with TRBD1. Germline V gives CDR1 MDHEN, CDR2 SYDVKM. Unmatched junction bases numbered 7, after V lost 6 bases and J lost 2 bases. The CDR3 spans 15 residues. CDR3 amino acids: CASRRDRGSTYEQYF. CDR3 sequence (DNA): TGTGCCAGCAGACGGGACAGGGGAAGTACCTACGAGCAGTACTTC.

The genes are TRBV5-8 and TRBJ2-7, with 7 bases identical to TRBD1. Losses at the gene ends were 3 bases for V and 3 bases for J; bases not matched to a gene: 3. Germline CDR1 reads SGHTS; CDR2 reads YDEGEE. The CDR3 loop spans 13 amino acids. In DNA form, the CDR3 reads TGTGCCAGCAGCTGGACAGGCCACTACGAGCAGTACTTC. Its translation: CASSWTGHYEQYF.